Listed below are T cell receptor beta chains from one sample, sequenced in a study of T cell changes during pregnancy in multiple sclerosis. The repertoire was sequenced with immunoSEQ multiplex PCR; TCRdb's copy has only in-frame clones and lacks some. This sample has about 62,000 clones, with roughly 90% found just once. The sample was peripheral blood, taken in the second trimester of pregnancy. The origin of the receptors is a female donor in good health, enrolled as a control in a pregnancy study. CDR3s include the opening cysteine and the closing phenylalanine or tryptophan. Each record gives: V gene, J gene, D gene, clone size, CDR3 DNA, CDR3 protein. D genes are given only for firm matches. Rows may omit the clone size; those that give it use once, few, many or a size class.

>TRBV7-8|TRBJ2-1|TRBD2|NA
TGTGCCAGCATCACCGACCTAGCGGGTGAGCAGTTCTTC
CASITDLAGEQFF
>TRBV19|TRBJ2-1|TRBD2|NA
TGTGCCAGTAAGAGGACTAGCGGGAGAATAAATGAGCAGTTCTTC
CASKRTSGRINEQFF
>TRBV30|TRBJ1-3|TRBD1|NA
TGTGCCTGGAGCCTCCTTGGTGGACAGGGCTCTGGAAACACCATATATTTT
CAWSLLGGQGSGNTIYF
>TRBV7-6|TRBJ2-7|TRBD2|NA
TGTGCCAGCAGCCCGGGGACTAGCGGGGTGTACGAGCAGTACTTC
CASSPGTSGVYEQYF
>TRBV4-2|TRBJ1-2|TRBD1|NA
TGTGCCAGCAGCCAGACAGGGGGTGATGGCTACACCTTC
CASSQTGGDGYTF
>TRBV19|TRBJ2-3|TRBD2|NA
TGTGCCAGTAGTACACTAGCGGAAATCACAGATACGCAGTATTTT
CASSTLAEITDTQYF
>TRBV5-8|TRBJ1-5|TRBD1|once
TGTGCCAGCAGCTTTACCGGGACAGGGCTTAGCTTATACCTTCAGCCCCAGCATTTT
CASSFTGTGLSLYLQPQHF
>TRBV5-6|TRBJ2-2|NA|NA
TGTGCCAGCAGCTTGGCCAGAAGACGGGAGACCGGGGAGCTGTTTTTT
CASSLARRRETGELFF
>TRBV18|TRBJ2-1|NA|NA
TGTGCCAGCTCACTCATTCTAGCCAGCTCCTACAATGAGCAGTTCTTC
CASSLILASSYNEQFF
>TRBV28|TRBJ1-5|NA|NA
TGTGCCAGCAGTTTATTCCGTTTTAGGGGAGGGATAGCCAGCAATCAGCCCCAGCATTTT
CASSLFRFRGGIASNQPQHF
>TRBV30|TRBJ1-1|TRBD1|NA
TGTGCCTGGAGTGCTTACACAGGGGGCGCGGGGGCTTTCTTT
CAWSAYTGGAGAFF
>TRBV5-6|TRBJ2-5|NA|NA
TGTGCCAGCAGCTTCCGGGGCGGGGGGACAGGGGAGACCCAGTACTTC
CASSFRGGGTGETQYF
>TRBV5-1|TRBJ2-1|NA|NA
TGCGCCAGCAGCGAGGGCAGCGGGCCTCGGAGTCATAGTGAGCAGTTCTTC
CASSEGSGPRSHSEQFF
>TRBV6-5|TRBJ2-7|TRBD1|NA
TGTGCCAGCAGTGCCGGGACAGGCTCCTACGAGCAGTACTTC
CASSAGTGSYEQYF
>TRBV7-9|TRBJ1-2|NA|NA
TGTGCCAGCAGCTCCGGGTCCTATGGCTACACCTTC
CASSSGSYGYTF
>TRBV7-2|TRBJ1-1|NA|NA
TGTGCCAGCAGCTTAGGAGGGTCGACTGAAGCTTTCTTT
CASSLGGSTEAFF
>TRBV7-3|TRBJ1-3|NA|NA
TGTGCCAGCAGCCCCACCGGGGGAAACACCATATATTTT
CASSPTGGNTIYF
>TRBV19|TRBJ2-3|NA|NA
TGTGCCAGTAGTAGACCGGGGGCAGATACGCAGTATTTT
CASSRPGADTQYF